A single sample is the source of the 27 T cell receptor beta chains below, sequenced in a study of identical twins. MiXCR, run by TCRdb on the 5' RACE reads, gives a single entry per CDR3 protein. The profile shows 200,000 or so distinct CDR3 sequences, approximately 15% of them singletons. These data were also reused for a study on T cells expressing NK-cell markers.

Sequencing was done on a sample of CD8+ T cells sorted from blood. These receptors were collected from a woman in her late teens or twenties in good health.

This clonotype was seen a few times. The rearrangement links TRBV10-2 to TRBJ2-7; D tentatively fits TRBD1 or TRBD2 (5 bases each). In germline, CDR1 is WSHSY, CDR2 SAAADI. V was cut by 8 bases and J by 6 bases, with 11 bases left in between. The CDR3 is 11 amino acids. The CDR3, as DNA: TGCGCCAGCTTTGAGGGGTTCGAGCAGTACTTC. It codes for CASFEGFEQYF.

This clonotype was found a few times. The V gene is TRBV12-3 or TRBV12-4, the J gene TRBJ2-1; 7 bases are shared with TRBD2. This CDR3 is 16 amino acids long. V gave up 6 bases and J gave up 6 bases; unmatched junction bases: 14. The CDR3 reads CASSRLAGKETNEQFF. In DNA, the CDR3 is TGTGCCAGCAGCAGACTAGCTGGAAAGGAGACCAATGAGCAGTTCTTC.

This clonotype was detected a few times. The chain combines TRBV20-1 with TRBJ2-1, with TRBD2 matching 7 bases. The germline CDR1 and CDR2 sequences are DFQATT and SNEGSKA (reference sequence). Losses at the gene ends were 3 bases for V and 0 bases for J; bases not matched to a gene: 2. This CDR3 spans 14 amino acids. The CDR3 DNA is TGCAGTGCTAGTGGACTAGGCTCCTACAATGAGCAGTTCTTC. This encodes CSASGLGSYNEQFF.

This clonotype has only a few counts. The chain recombines TRBV11-2 with TRBJ2-7; D might be TRBD1 (5 bases). V lost 2 bases, J lost 4 bases, and 9 bases lay in between. The germline V gene encodes CDR1 SGHAT and CDR2 FQNNGV. The CDR3 runs to 13 residues. The CDR3 region is CASSLTQGYEQYF. The DNA of the CDR3 is TGTGCCAGCAGCTTAACCCAGGGATACGAGCAGTACTTC.

This clonotype was seen at least ten times. The chain carries TRBV4-2 and TRBJ2-5; 7 bases line up with TRBD2. In germline, CDR1 is LGHNA, CDR2 YNFKEQ. The V segment lost 0 bases and the J segment 0 bases; nucleotides outside the gene matches: 1. The CDR3 runs to 15 residues. CDR3 DNA sequence: TGTGCCAGCAGCCAAGATCGGGGGGACCAAGAGACCCAGTACTTC. Protein sequence: CASSQDRGDQETQYF.

This chain joins TRBV20-1 and TRBJ2-4; D call uncertain. The CDR3 runs to 15 residues. Germline loops: CDR1 DFQATT, CDR2 SNEGSKA (reference sequence). Trimming pared 1 base from V and 6 bases from J, leaving 16 bases between. The CDR3 nucleotides are TGCAGTGCTAGAGGCCTTAAGAGTTTGACAAACATTCAGTACTTC. This translates into CSARGLKSLTNIQYF.

The CDR3: CASSRQGPINTGELFF. In nucleotides, the CDR3 is TGTGCCAGCAGCCGTCAGGGCCCCATTAACACCGGGGAGCTGTTTTTT. This chain joins TRBV12-3 or TRBV12-4 and TRBJ2-2, with D possibly being TRBD1 (5 bases). CDR3 length: 16 residues. V was clipped by 6 bases and J by 2 bases, with 16 bases between them.

This clonotype was seen more than once but under ten times. The chain is built from TRBV7-6 and TRBJ2-3; the D gene is possibly TRBD1 (5 bases). The CDR3 covers 15 residues. Germline CDR1 SGHVS, CDR2 FNYEAQ. The ends were cut back, 0 bases at V and 6 bases at J, with 13 bases in the middle. Here the CDR3 DNA reads TGTGCCAGCAGCTTAGCGCAAGGGGTGAGGGATACGCAGTATTTT. As protein: CASSLAQGVRDTQYF.

This clonotype has only a few counts. The chain has TRBV7-9 and TRBJ2-1; TRBD1 might be the D (6 bases). The germline CDR1 and CDR2 sequences are SEHNR and FQNEAQ (reference sequence). This CDR3 is 16 amino acids long. V was pared by 4 bases and J by 6 bases, with 19 bases between. The CDR3 here is CASSSPGLMGANEQFF. The CDR3 DNA sequence: TGTGCCAGCAGCTCCCCGGGCCTAATGGGGGCCAATGAGCAGTTCTTC. Full variable domain (missing parts from reference TRBV7-9 and TRBJ2-1): DTGVSQNPRHKITKRGQNVTFRCDPISEHNRLYWYRQTLGQGPEFLTYFQNEAQLEKSRLLSDRFSAERPKGSFSTLEIQRTEQGDSAMYLCASSSPGLMGANEQFFGPGTRLTVL.

In its sample, this clonotype was seen many times. This rearrangement joins TRBV3-1 to TRBJ1-4; the D is unclear. The germline V gene encodes CDR1 LGHDT and CDR2 YNNKEL (reference sequence). CDR3 size: 16 residues. V was cut by 6 bases and J by 7 bases, with 21 bases left in between. The CDR3 DNA reads TGTGCCAGCAGACACCTACACGCTTCACCCCCTGAAAAACTGTTTTTT. It translates to CASRHLHASPPEKLFF.

This chain joins TRBV7-8 and TRBJ2-3, with D possibly matching TRBD2 (6 bases). Trimming removed 1 base from V and 4 bases from J, with 18 bases in between. CDR1 and CDR2 (germline): SGHVS, FQNEAQ. This CDR3 comprises 17 residues. CDR3 sequence: CASSLDDGTPGADTQYF. Written as DNA, the CDR3 is TGTGCCAGCAGCTTAGATGATGGGACTCCTGGGGCAGATACGCAGTATTTT.

This clonotype was detected a few times. The chain carries TRBV20-1 and TRBJ2-1; TRBD1 matches at 12 bases. The CDR3 length is 14 residues. Looked up from germline, CDR1 is DFQATT and CDR2 is SNEGSKA (reference sequence). With V trimmed by 1 base and J by 8 bases, 3 bases remained unmatched. The CDR3 here is CSARGDRGLDEQFF. CDR3 DNA sequence: TGCAGTGCTAGAGGGGACAGGGGGCTCGATGAGCAGTTCTTC.

This clonotype has only a few counts. The rearrangement joins TRBV6-5 to TRBJ2-7; the match to TRBD2 covers 10 bases. V lost 0 bases and J lost 2; bases outside the gene matches: 7. From germline, CDR1 is MNHEY and CDR2 SVGAGI. This CDR3 region has 17 residues. CDR3 amino acids: CASSYSTSGIGAYEQYF. The CDR3 region has the DNA TGTGCCAGCAGTTACTCAACTAGCGGGATCGGGGCCTACGAGCAGTACTTC.

The chain has TRBV11-3 and TRBJ2-1, with TRBD2 matching 8 bases. The CDR3 is 15 amino acids. CDR1 and CDR2 from the germline V gene are SGHNT and YENEEA. V was clipped by 3 bases and J by 2 bases; unmatched bases: 3. The CDR3 spells CASSLREATYNEQFF. DNA for the CDR3: TGTGCCAGCAGCTTGCGGGAGGCCACCTACAATGAGCAGTTCTTC.

The chain is built from TRBV19 and TRBJ2-6, with D uncertain. From germline, CDR1 is LNHDA and CDR2 SQIVND (reference sequence). Between the trimmed V and J ends, which lost 7 bases and 0 bases, there was a span of 7 bases. The CDR3 is 14 amino acids. DNA of the CDR3: TGTGCCAGTATCGATGTCTCTGGGGCCAACGTCCTGACTTTC. Protein: CASIDVSGANVLTF.

There are a few counts of this clonotype. The chain recombines TRBV25-1 with TRBJ2-5; D possibly corresponds to TRBD2 (5 bases). The ends were cut back, 4 bases at V and 5 bases at J, with 14 bases in the middle. From germline, CDR1 is MGHDK and CDR2 SYGVNS. There are 14 residues in the CDR3. In DNA form, the CDR3 reads TGTGCCAGCAGTGGCCAGGCGGGCTCGGAGACCCAGTACTTC. It is translated as CASSGQAGSETQYF.

This clonotype was detected ten times or more. This rearrangement joins TRBV12-3 or TRBV12-4 to TRBJ2-1; 8 nucleotides match TRBD2. This CDR3 spans 17 amino acids. V was pared by 10 bases and J by 9 bases, with 23 bases of the junction left unmatched. For the CDR3, the DNA is TGTGCCACCACCAGCCCTCGGGTCGGGACTAGAATAGGTGAGCAGTTCTTC. Its protein product is CATTSPRVGTRIGEQFF.

The gene calls are TRBV4-3 and TRBJ1-6, with TRBD1 identical over 8 bases. The CDR3 has 16 residues. Germline values: CDR1 LGHNA, CDR2 YSLEER. Unmatched junction bases numbered 9, after V lost 1 base and J lost 10 bases. The CDR3 DNA reads TGCGCCAGCAGCCAAGGAGTGGACAGGGCGAGATCACCCCTCCACTTT. Amino acid sequence: CASSQGVDRARSPLHF.

The V call is TRBV7-9, the J call TRBJ2-5; tentatively, D is TRBD2 (5 bases). V was clipped by 4 bases and J by 2 bases, with 17 bases between them. Germline loops: CDR1 SEHNR, CDR2 FQNEAQ (reference sequence). There are 16 residues in the CDR3. CDR3 sequence reads: CASSSVLSAGQETQYF. The CDR3 coding sequence is TGTGCCAGCAGCTCCGTCTTGTCTGCGGGTCAAGAGACCCAGTACTTC.

This sequence joins TRBV6-5 and TRBJ2-7, with D unresolved. The CDR3 covers 12 residues. V lost 2 bases, J lost 7 bases, and 9 bases lay in between. Germline CDR1 is MNHEY and CDR2 is SVGAGI. The CDR3 loop reads CASSYHGREQYF. The CDR3 nucleotides are TGTGCCAGCAGTTACCACGGACGGGAGCAGTACTTC.

This clonotype was picked up a small number of times. This chain joins TRBV20-1 and TRBJ1-1; tentative D call: TRBD1 (5 bases). With 5 bases removed from V and 5 bases from J, the gap between germline ends came to 15 bases. Germline lookup yields CDR1 DFQATT and CDR2 SNEGSKA (reference sequence). The CDR3 contains 13 residues. The CDR3: CSAEKDGGTEAFF. CDR3 coding DNA: TGCAGTGCTGAGAAGGACGGGGGGACTGAAGCTTTCTTT.

There are a few counts of this clonotype. J is TRBJ2-1 and V is TRBV9; possible D gene TRBD1, 6 bases. The germline CDR1 and CDR2 sequences are SGDLS and YYNGEE. The CDR3 sequence is 16 residues long. Trimming stripped 3 bases from V and 1 base from J, with 14 bases between. The CDR3 loop reads CASSGTGWNSYNEQFF. Written as DNA, the CDR3 is TGTGCCAGCAGCGGAACAGGGTGGAATTCCTACAATGAGCAGTTCTTC.

The genes are TRBV9 and TRBJ2-2, with 8 bases identical to TRBD2. The germline V gene has CDR1 SGDLS and CDR2 YYNGEE. The CDR3 extends over 15 amino acids. The V segment lost 6 bases and the J segment 6 bases; nucleotides outside the gene matches: 10. CDR3 bases: TGTGCCAGCAAGCGGGGGTCAGGGGATTCCGGGGAGCTGTTTTTT. Its protein product is CASKRGSGDSGELFF.

This clonotype occurred many times. V and J are TRBV6-1 and TRBJ1-4; D uncertain. Germline loops: CDR1 MNHNS, CDR2 SASEGT. The CDR3 contains 14 residues. V lost 4 bases and J lost 8, with 14 bases in between. In DNA, the CDR3 is TGTGCCAGCAGTGGAGAGGCGGACCTGGAAAAACTGTTTTTT. Translating it yields CASSGEADLEKLFF.

This chain links TRBV5-1 with TRBJ1-1; D may be TRBD1 (5 bases). V was shortened by 4 bases and J by 0 bases, with 13 bases between the two germline ends. The CDR3 has 15 residues. Per germline, CDR1 SGHRS and CDR2 YFSETQ. This chain's CDR3 is CASSARPGVNTEAFF. DNA for the CDR3: TGCGCCAGCAGCGCCCGGCCGGGGGTGAACACTGAAGCTTTCTTT.

This clonotype was picked up a small number of times. This chain connects TRBV15 to TRBJ2-5; TRBD2 aligns across 9 bases. The CDR3 loop spans 16 amino acids. CDR1 LNHNV and CDR2 YYDKDF come from the germline V gene (reference sequence). V shed 1 base, J shed 5 bases, and the junction held 8 bases outside the gene matches. In DNA, the CDR3 is TGTGCCACCAGCAGAGGGGCTAGCGGGGCTGAGGAGACCCAGTACTTC. This translates into CATSRGASGAEETQYF.

In its sample, this clonotype was seen a few times. The V and J genes are TRBV7-9 and TRBJ2-1; 7 nucleotides agree with TRBD2. CDR1 is SEHNR, CDR2 FQNEAQ, per germline (reference sequence). The CDR3 extends over 16 amino acids. Losses at the gene ends were 0 bases for V and 8 bases for J; bases not matched to a gene: 10. The CDR3 DNA follows: TGTGCCAGCAGCTTAGCCCGGGAGGTGAGAGAGGATGAGCAGTTCTTC. This translates into CASSLAREVREDEQFF.